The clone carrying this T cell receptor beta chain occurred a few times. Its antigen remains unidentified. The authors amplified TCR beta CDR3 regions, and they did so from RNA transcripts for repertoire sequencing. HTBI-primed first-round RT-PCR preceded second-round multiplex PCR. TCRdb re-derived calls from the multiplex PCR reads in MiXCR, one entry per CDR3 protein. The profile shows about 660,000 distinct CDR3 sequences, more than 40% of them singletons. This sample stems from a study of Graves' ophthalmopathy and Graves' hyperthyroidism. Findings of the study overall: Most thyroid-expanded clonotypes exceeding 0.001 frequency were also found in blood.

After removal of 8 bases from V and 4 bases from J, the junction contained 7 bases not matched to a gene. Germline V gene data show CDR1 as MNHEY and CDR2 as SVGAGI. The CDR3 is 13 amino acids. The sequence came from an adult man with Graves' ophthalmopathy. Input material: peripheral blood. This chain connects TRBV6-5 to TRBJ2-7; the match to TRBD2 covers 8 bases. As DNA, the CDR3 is TGTGCCAGCGGTCCCAGCGGGAGTTACGAGCAGTACTTC. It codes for CASGPSGSYEQYF.